The rows below give T cell receptor beta chains drawn from one sample of a study of blood T cells in healthy people across ages. TCRdb processed the 5' RACE reads anew with MiXCR; each CDR3 protein has one entry. Of more than 900,000 distinct CDR3 sequences listed, 25% to 30% are singletons. These data were also reused for a study on T cells of mothers and their children.

The specimen was blood. The source is a woman in her thirties or forties in good health. Each CDR3 is given with its conserved first and last residue. The D gene is left open where the match is weak. Some rows mark clone size as missing; the rest say once, few, many or name a class of expanded clone.

j_call clone_size d_call v_call cdr3_aa cdr3_nt
TRBJ2-1 NA TRBD2 TRBV20-1 CSTTSGGRNEQFF TGCAGTACGACTAGCGGGGGGAGAAATGAGCAGTTCTTC
TRBJ2-5 few NA TRBV7-3 CASSPSRQETQHF TGTGCCAGCAGCCCCTCCCGCCAAGAGACCCAGCACTTC
TRBJ2-1 NA NA TRBV2 CASSELQYKWFF TGTGCCAGCAGTGAATTACAGTACAAGTGGTTCTTC
TRBJ1-4 many NA TRBV5-1 CASSLEVIQGYNEKLFF TGCGCCAGCAGCTTGGAAGTTATCCAGGGATATAATGAAAAACTGTTTTTT
TRBJ2-5 NA TRBD2 TRBV6-2/TRBV6-3 CAISRTSAQETQYF TGTGCCATTTCGCGGACTAGCGCTCAAGAGACCCAGTACTTC
TRBJ2-7 NA NA TRBV11-1 CAGSVRGRSYEQYF TGTGCCGGCTCCGTCCGGGGTCGCTCCTACGAGCAGTACTTC
TRBJ2-1 NA TRBD1 TRBV28 CASSVNRGFYNEQFF TGTGCCAGCAGTGTTAACAGGGGCTTCTACAATGAGCAGTTCTTC
TRBJ1-4 NA TRBD1 TRBV7-2 CASSATGGSNEKLFF TGTGCCAGCAGCGCCACAGGGGGGTCTAATGAAAAACTGTTTTTT
TRBJ1-5 NA NA TRBV28 CASRTGIRNQPQHF TGTGCCAGCAGGACAGGTATCCGCAATCAGCCCCAGCATTTT
TRBJ2-1 few NA TRBV11-2 CASSPYSEYNEQFF TGTGCCAGCAGCCCGTATTCGGAATACAATGAGCAGTTCTTC
TRBJ1-2 few NA TRBV19 CASSIERRLFHYTF TGTGCCAGTAGTATAGAGAGGAGGCTATTTCACTACACCTTC
TRBJ1-1 NA NA TRBV7-2 CASSLVRANTEAFF TGTGCCAGCAGCTTAGTCAGGGCGAACACTGAAGCTTTCTTT
TRBJ1-4 NA NA TRBV7-9 CASQGAGDEKLFF TGTGCCAGCCAAGGGGCTGGAGATGAAAAACTGTTTTTT
TRBJ1-2 NA NA TRBV29-1 CSAQANYGYTF TGCAGCGCCCAAGCTAACTATGGCTACACCTTC
TRBJ1-5 NA TRBD1 TRBV28 CASSHRGFGNQPQHF TGTGCCAGCAGTCACAGGGGTTTCGGCAATCAGCCCCAGCATTTT
TRBJ1-1 NA NA TRBV7-3 CASSFLINTEAFF TGTGCCAGCAGCTTTCTAATAAACACTGAAGCTTTCTTT
TRBJ1-5 few NA TRBV28 CASNRDRSNQPQHF TGTGCCTCGAACAGGGATCGAAGCAATCAGCCCCAGCATTTT
TRBJ2-1 once NA TRBV5-4 CASSLDIIPRNEQFF TGTGCCAGCAGCTTGGACATTATCCCGAGGAATGAGCAGTTCTTC
TRBJ1-1 many NA TRBV12-3/TRBV12-4 CASSPRAPNTEAFF TGTGCCAGCAGCCCCCGGGCCCCAAACACTGAAGCTTTCTTT
TRBJ2-7 many NA TRBV20-1 CSASDSTCEQYF TGCAGTGCTTCGGACAGCACCTGCGAGCAGTACTTC
TRBJ2-7 few TRBD2 TRBV5-1 CASSLGRLAADYEQYF TGCGCCAGCAGCTTGGGAAGACTAGCGGCCGACTACGAGCAGTACTTC
TRBJ1-5 NA NA TRBV12-3/TRBV12-4 CACRVYKDQPQHF TGTGCCTGCAGGGTTTACAAGGATCAGCCCCAGCATTTT
TRBJ2-7 few NA TRBV21-1 CASSKVGLGQTSSYEQYF TGTGCCAGCAGCAAAGTTGGTTTAGGGCAGACGAGCTCCTACGAGCAGTACTTC
TRBJ2-7 many NA TRBV14 CASSQGVRGYEQYF TGTGCCAGCAGCCAAGGAGTCAGGGGATACGAGCAGTACTTC
TRBJ2-5 few TRBD1 TRBV9 CASSVALVGQGITETQYF TGTGCCAGCAGCGTAGCTCTTGTCGGACAGGGGATAACGGAGACCCAGTACTTC
TRBJ2-1 few NA TRBV6-1 CASRREGQRNEQFF TGTGCCAGCAGGAGGGAGGGACAGCGAAATGAGCAGTTCTTC
TRBJ2-5 few TRBD1 TRBV7-9 CASSAGQGDRETQYF TGTGCCAGCAGCGCAGGACAGGGGGATCGGGAGACCCAGTACTTC
TRBJ2-6 many TRBD1 TRBV3-1 CASSPATGLLSGANVLTF TGTGCCAGCAGCCCCGCGACAGGGCTCCTCTCTGGGGCCAACGTCCTGACTTTC
TRBJ2-3 NA TRBD2 TRBV20-1 CSAAGGITDTQYF TGCAGTGCTGCGGGAGGAATTACAGATACGCAGTATTTT
TRBJ1-5 NA TRBD1 TRBV27 CVSSWGQGYQPQHF TGTGTCAGTAGTTGGGGACAGGGATATCAGCCCCAGCATTTT
TRBJ2-4 NA TRBD1 TRBV6-5 CACRQSDRGLEQYF TGTGCCTGCAGACAATCCGACAGGGGGCTGGAGCAGTACTTC
TRBJ1-6 NA TRBD1 TRBV4-3 CASSQAEIVRDRYNSPLHF TGCGCCAGCAGCCAAGCGGAGATCGTGCGGGACAGATATAATTCACCCCTCCACTTT
TRBJ1-2 NA NA TRBV7-9 CASSWGGRSAYGYTF TGTGCCAGCAGCTGGGGAGGCCGGTCAGCGTATGGCTACACCTTC
TRBJ2-7 NA NA TRBV27 CASSLEWQMSYEQYF TGTGCCAGCAGTTTAGAATGGCAAATGTCCTACGAGCAGTACTTC
TRBJ2-2 few NA TRBV4-3 CASSQGAGIYTGELFF TGCGCCAGTAGCCAAGGGGCGGGGATCTACACCGGGGAGCTGTTTTTT
TRBJ2-3 few NA TRBV20-1 CSAFSGRERTDTQYF TGCAGTGCCTTCTCGGGCAGGGAACGGACAGATACGCAGTATTTT
TRBJ2-3 NA NA TRBV7-2 CASSLFGATDTQYF TGTGCCAGCAGCTTATTTGGAGCCACAGATACGCAGTATTTT
TRBJ2-2 many TRBD1 TRBV11-2 CASSLVADRDTGELFF TGTGCCAGCAGCTTAGTTGCCGACAGGGACACCGGGGAGCTGTTTTTT
TRBJ1-1 few TRBD1 TRBV5-1 CASSLTGDNEAFF TGCGCCAGCAGCCTGACAGGGGATAATGAAGCTTTCTTT